This T cell receptor (beta chain) is drawn from a study of T cell repertoires in cytomegalovirus infection. Study context: Used in the study were CMV epitopes, some recently identified and HLA-C-restricted, others well-studied and HLA-B-restricted. It was the public TCR beta signatures that indicated both CMV infection and matching HLA type.

TCRdb re-derived calls from the reads in MiXCR, one entry per CDR3 protein. The data hold 640,000 or so distinct CDR3 sequences, with roughly 36% observed a single time. Looked up from germline, CDR1 is SEHNR and CDR2 is FQNEAQ (reference sequence). The CDR3 has 16 residues. V trimming: 5 bases; J trimming: 2 bases; junction bases outside the gene matches: 8. Notes on the study in general: HLA-C-restricted CMV clonotypes gave the most frequent clonotype in two of eight donors. Adding up the frequency of public TCR beta families identified people who carried CMV plus the relevant HLA.

With respect to this clonotype: Antigen specificity is unknown.

The V and J genes are TRBV7-9 and TRBJ2-5; 10 bases are a match to TRBD2. This clonotype originated in a human donor in good health (CMV status not recorded). Some clones in this sample may be carry-over from other donors' samples. The specimen was cultured PBMCs, collected from culture after CMV antigen stimulation. As DNA, the CDR3 is TGTGCCAGCAGCCCCCGACTAGCGGGCTTACAAGAGACCCAGTACTTC. Protein product: CASSPRLAGLQETQYF.